Following are 21 T cell receptor beta chains from one sample sequenced in a study of blood T cell repertoires in COVID-19. Produced via immunoSEQ multiplex PCR; TCRdb's table is partial and in-frame only. The table lists roughly 100,000 clones, roughly nine tenths of them singletons. The sequenced material came from peripheral blood. These TCRs come from a man aged 50-59 years in a cohort sampled during active COVID-19.

This clone was counted a few times. CDR3 bases: TGTGCCATTAGGGACAGCAGCACAGATACGCAGTATTTT. It translates to CAIRDSSTDTQYF. The chain employs TRBV24-1 and TRBJ2-3; 7 positions match TRBD1. The CDR3 is made up of 13 amino acids. J lost 0 bases, V lost 11 bases, and 4 bases had no gene match. Germline assignment: CDR1 KGHDR and CDR2 SFDVKD.

The chain is built from TRBV9 and TRBJ2-1; D may be TRBD2 (6 bases). This CDR3 region has 15 residues. V dropped 3 bases and J dropped 0 bases, with 10 bases sitting between them. Germline V gene lookup returns CDR1 SGDLS and CDR2 YYNGEE. As DNA, the CDR3 is TGTGCCAGCAGCGATGGAGGGAGCTCCTACAATGAGCAGTTCTTC. Its protein product is CASSDGGSSYNEQFF.

The chain couples TRBV29-1 to TRBJ2-7, with D possibly TRBD2 on 6 matching bases. The V gene lost 7 bases and the J gene lost 0 bases, with 16 bases spanning the gap. The CDR3 consists of 14 residues. CDR1 and CDR2 (germline): SQVTM, ANQGSEA. As DNA, the CDR3 is TGCAGCGCCGCGGGGTCCCTTAGCTCCTACGAGCAGTACTTC. Translation: CSAAGSLSSYEQYF.

The chain employs TRBV7-3 and TRBJ1-2; 10 bases agree with TRBD1. Germline CDR1 and CDR2: SGHTA and FQGTGA. This CDR3 region has 15 residues. Trimming cost V 3 bases and J 7 bases; bases outside gene matches: 8. CDR3 sequence (DNA): TGTGCCAGCAGCTTCACGACAGGGGGCTTGGGTGGCTACACCTTC. Protein sequence: CASSFTTGGLGGYTF.

The V call is TRBV7-9, the J call TRBJ2-5; 8 bases line up with TRBD1. This CDR3 has 17 amino acids. J lost 5 bases, V lost 4 bases, and 15 bases had no gene match. The V gene's germline CDR1 is SEHNR and CDR2 FQNEAQ (reference sequence). Here the CDR3 reads CASSYPGTGRRWETQYF. CDR3 sequence (DNA): TGTGCCAGCAGCTACCCCGGGACAGGTCGGAGGTGGGAGACCCAGTACTTC. The full variable domain, completed using reference TRBV7-9 and TRBJ2-5, is DTGVSQNPRHKITKRGQNVTFRCDPISEHNRLYWYRQTLGQGPEFLTYFQNEAQLEKSRLLSDRFSAERPKGSFSTLEIQRTEQGDSAMYLCASSYPGTGRRWETQYFGPGTRLLVL.

This CDR3 reads CASSQDEQANIQYF. The CDR3 DNA reads as TGCGCCAGCAGCCAAGATGAACAGGCAAACATTCAGTACTTC. The chain carries TRBV4-3 and TRBJ2-4, with a weak D call TRBD1 (5 bases). V was shortened by 0 bases and J by 6 bases, with 9 bases between the two germline ends. The CDR3 consists of 14 residues. Germline V gene sequence: CDR1 LGHNA, CDR2 YSLEER.

In its sample, this clone was seen once. The rearrangement links TRBV19 to TRBJ1-5; D is unclear. This CDR3 region has 15 residues. The germline V and J ends were trimmed by 9 bases and 7 bases, with 22 bases remaining between them. Germline V gene lookup returns CDR1 LNHDA and CDR2 SQIVND (reference sequence). The CDR3 loop reads CASNYGGKGRQPQHF. CDR3 sequence (DNA): TGTGCCAGCAACTACGGAGGGAAGGGTAGGCAGCCCCAGCATTTT.

This chain connects TRBV19 to TRBJ1-5; 7 positions agree with TRBD1. V trimming: 11 bases; J trimming: 3 bases; junction bases outside the gene matches: 7. Germline V gene data show CDR1 as LNHDA and CDR2 as SQIVND (reference sequence). The CDR3 totals 13 residues. The CDR3 protein is CAAEGAANQPQHF. As DNA, the CDR3 is TGTGCCGCGGAGGGGGCGGCCAATCAGCCCCAGCATTTT.

This clone was recorded once. This chain links TRBV19 with TRBJ1-4; D gene unclear. This CDR3 comprises 14 residues. The germline gives CDR1 LNHDA, CDR2 SQIVND (reference sequence). The CDR3 coding sequence is TGTGCTTCCGCGGAGGGAGCAACTAATGAAAAACTGTTTTTT. Protein: CASAEGATNEKLFF.

CDR3 protein: CASSKGQAPYGYTF. In nucleotides, the CDR3 is TGTGCCAGCTCGAAGGGACAGGCCCCATATGGCTACACCTTC. The chain combines TRBV18 with TRBJ1-2, with 8 bases fitting TRBD1. After removal of 6 bases from V and 5 bases from J, the junction contained 8 bases not matched to a gene. Looked up from germline, CDR1 is KGHSH and CDR2 is LQKENI. The CDR3 consists of 14 residues.

V gene TRBV4-2 combines with J gene TRBJ2-3; D perhaps matches TRBD2 (6 bases). The CDR3 runs 14 residues. Germline V gives CDR1 LGHNA, CDR2 YNFKEQ. The germline V and J ends were trimmed by 4 bases and 3 bases, with 11 bases remaining between them. The CDR3 protein is CASSRGAGTDTQYF. The CDR3 bases are TGTGCCAGCAGCCGAGGCGCGGGAACAGATACGCAGTATTTT.

This sequence joins TRBV4-1 and TRBJ2-7, with D possibly being TRBD2 (7 bases). Germline V lookup: CDR1 MGHRA, CDR2 YSYEKL. CDR3 length equals 15 residues. Deletions cut 1 base from V and 6 bases from J, with 16 bases between. CDR3 amino acids: CASSQVLGGGGEQYF. CDR3 in DNA: TGCGCCAGCAGCCAAGTTCTTGGGGGCGGGGGCGAGCAGTACTTC.

The genes are TRBV7-8 and TRBJ1-2; the D is unclear. CDR3 size: 13 residues. Germline lookup yields CDR1 SGHVS and CDR2 FQNEAQ. V lost 10 bases and J 1 base, leaving 13 bases between the germline ends. In DNA form, the CDR3 reads TGTGCCACCATCGGCGGGGTTAACTATGGCTACACCTTC. Protein: CATIGGVNYGYTF.

This clone turned up a few times. This rearrangement joins TRBV19 to TRBJ2-1, with unresolved D. Germline CDR1 LNHDA, CDR2 SQIVND (reference sequence). Trimming left V 1 base short and J 12 bases short, with 13 bases between. The CDR3 sequence is 13 residues long. CDR3 protein: CASSIVGSDVQFF. CDR3 coding DNA: TGTGCCAGTAGTATAGTAGGAAGCGACGTGCAGTTCTTC.

The rearrangement uses TRBV7-8 and TRBJ1-6; 9 nucleotides line up with TRBD1. V lost 4 bases, J lost 2 bases, and 3 bases stayed unmatched. CDR1 and CDR2 from the germline V gene are SGHVS and FQNEAQ. CDR3 length: 16 amino acids. CDR3 sequence reads: CASSSGTGPYNSPLHF. The CDR3 DNA is TGTGCCAGCAGCTCCGGGACAGGGCCCTATAATTCACCCCTCCACTTT.

The CDR3 loop reads CASSPSGGYEQFF. In nucleotides, the CDR3 is TGCGCCAGCAGCCCGTCAGGGGGGTATGAGCAGTTCTTC. V is TRBV5-1 and J is TRBJ2-1; possible D gene TRBD1, 7 bases. Germline CDR1 SGHRS, CDR2 YFSETQ. There are 13 residues in the CDR3. V dropped 4 bases and J dropped 8 bases, with 13 bases sitting between them.

The CDR3 sequence: CSVGRLRAGYTF. The CDR3 region has the DNA TGCAGCGTTGGTCGATTGAGGGCTGGCTACACCTTC. V usage is TRBV29-1 and J usage is TRBJ1-2, with D unclear. Trimming shortened V by 4 bases and J by 7 bases, and 13 bases separated the two germline ends. This CDR3 region has 12 residues. Germline V gene sequence: CDR1 SQVTM, CDR2 ANQGSEA. The complete variable domain, with remaining parts taken from reference TRBV29-1 and TRBJ1-2, reads SAVISQKPSRDICQRGTSLTIQCQVDSQVTMMFWYRQQPGQSLTLIATANQGSEATYESGFVIDKFPISRPNLTFSTLTVSNMSPEDSSIYLCSVGRLRAGYTFGSGTRLTVV.

The rearrangement joins TRBV5-1 to TRBJ1-1; TRBD1 matches 9 bases. V was pared by 3 bases and J by 1 base, with 1 base of the junction left unmatched. CDR1 and CDR2 from the germline V gene are SGHRS and YFSETQ. This CDR3 comprises 14 residues. The CDR3 DNA reads TGCGCCAGCAGCTCACAGGGGGCGAACACTGAAGCTTTCTTT. It is translated as CASSSQGANTEAFF.

The genes are TRBV6-2 or TRBV6-3 and TRBJ1-2, with 7 bases lining up with TRBD1. J lost 0 bases, V lost 6 bases, and 10 bases had no gene match. The germline V gene encodes CDR1 MNHEY and CDR2 SVGEGT. CDR3 length: 16 residues. The CDR3 protein is CASSDRGGPANYGYTF. The CDR3 DNA reads as TGTGCCAGCAGCGACAGAGGGGGCCCAGCTAACTATGGCTACACCTTC.

A single count supports this clone. The J gene is TRBJ1-1, the V gene TRBV14; 7 bases align to TRBD1. This CDR3 is built from 15 residues. V shed 4 bases, J shed 0 bases, and the junction held 5 bases outside the gene matches. Per the germline V gene, CDR1 is SGHDN and CDR2 is FVKESK. DNA of the CDR3: TGTGCCAGCAGCCTCTCCGGGACAGTGAACACTGAAGCTTTCTTT. Translating gives CASSLSGTVNTEAFF.

J is TRBJ1-6 and V is TRBV5-4; 8 positions match TRBD1. Germline assignment: CDR1 SGHNT and CDR2 YYREEE (reference sequence). The CDR3 covers 15 residues. The J segment lost 7 bases and the V segment lost 5 bases, leaving 8 bases of the junction unmatched. The CDR3 loop reads CASRSGQGSNSPLHF. The DNA of the CDR3 is TGTGCCAGCAGGAGCGGACAGGGTTCGAATTCACCCCTCCACTTT.